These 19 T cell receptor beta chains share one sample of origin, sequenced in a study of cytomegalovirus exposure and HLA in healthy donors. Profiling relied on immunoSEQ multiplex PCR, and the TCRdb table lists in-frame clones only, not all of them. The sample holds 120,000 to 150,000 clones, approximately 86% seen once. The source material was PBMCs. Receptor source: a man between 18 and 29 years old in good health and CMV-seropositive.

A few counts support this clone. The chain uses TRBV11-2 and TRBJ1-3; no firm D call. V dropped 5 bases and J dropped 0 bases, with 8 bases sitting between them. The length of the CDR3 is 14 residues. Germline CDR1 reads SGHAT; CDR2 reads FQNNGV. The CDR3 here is CASSTDISGNTIYF. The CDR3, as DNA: TGTGCCAGCAGCACCGACATCTCTGGAAACACCATATATTTT.

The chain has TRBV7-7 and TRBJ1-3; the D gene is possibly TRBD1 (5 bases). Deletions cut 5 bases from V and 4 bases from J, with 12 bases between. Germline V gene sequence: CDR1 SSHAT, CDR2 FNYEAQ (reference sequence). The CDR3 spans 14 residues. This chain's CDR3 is CASSQTGSGNTIYF. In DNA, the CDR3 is TGTGCCAGCAGCCAAACAGGCTCCGGAAACACCATATATTTT.

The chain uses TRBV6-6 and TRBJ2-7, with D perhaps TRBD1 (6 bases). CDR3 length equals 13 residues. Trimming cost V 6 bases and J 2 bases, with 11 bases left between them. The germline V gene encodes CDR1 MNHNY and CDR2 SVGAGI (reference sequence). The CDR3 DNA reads TGTGCCAGCAGCAAGGCAGGGGCCTACGAGCAGTACTTC. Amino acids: CASSKAGAYEQYF.

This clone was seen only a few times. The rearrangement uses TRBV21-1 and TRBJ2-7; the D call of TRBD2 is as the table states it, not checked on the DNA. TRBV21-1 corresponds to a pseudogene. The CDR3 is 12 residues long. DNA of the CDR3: TGTGCCAGCAGCAAAGGAGGCTACGAGCAGTACTTC. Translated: CASSKGGYEQYF.

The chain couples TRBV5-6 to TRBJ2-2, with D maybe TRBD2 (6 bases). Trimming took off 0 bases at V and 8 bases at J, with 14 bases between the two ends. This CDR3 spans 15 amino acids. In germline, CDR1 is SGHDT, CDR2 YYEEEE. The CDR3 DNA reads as TGTGCCAGCAGCTTGGCACAACTAGCTTCTGGGGAGCTGTTTTTT. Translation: CASSLAQLASGELFF.

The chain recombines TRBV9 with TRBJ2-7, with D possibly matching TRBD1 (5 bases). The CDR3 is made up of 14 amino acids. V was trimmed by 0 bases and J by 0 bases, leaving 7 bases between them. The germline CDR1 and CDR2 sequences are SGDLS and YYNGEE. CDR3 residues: CASSVGQSSYEQYF. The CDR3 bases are TGTGCCAGCAGCGTAGGACAGAGCTCCTACGAGCAGTACTTC.

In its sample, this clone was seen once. The CDR3: CASGTGTGGVNEQFF. The CDR3, as DNA: TGTGCTAGTGGCACCGGGACAGGGGGCGTGAATGAGCAGTTCTTC. The chain joins TRBV12-5 to TRBJ2-1, with TRBD1 matching over 12 bases. V shed 6 bases and J 7 bases; nucleotides not matched to a gene: 7. In germline, CDR1 is LGHNT, CDR2 FRNRAP. The CDR3 sequence is 15 residues long.

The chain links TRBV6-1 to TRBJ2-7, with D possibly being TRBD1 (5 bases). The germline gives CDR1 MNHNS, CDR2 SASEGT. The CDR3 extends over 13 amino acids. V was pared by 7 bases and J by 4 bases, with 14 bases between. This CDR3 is CASTGGAPYEQYF. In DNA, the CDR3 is TGTGCCAGCACCGGTGGGGCACCATACGAGCAGTACTTC.

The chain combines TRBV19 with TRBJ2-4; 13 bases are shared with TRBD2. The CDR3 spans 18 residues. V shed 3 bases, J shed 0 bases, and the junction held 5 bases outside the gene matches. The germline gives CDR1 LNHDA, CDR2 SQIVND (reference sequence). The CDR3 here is CASSMGLAGTLAKNIQYF. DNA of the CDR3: TGTGCCAGTAGTATGGGACTAGCGGGGACTCTAGCCAAAAACATTCAGTACTTC.

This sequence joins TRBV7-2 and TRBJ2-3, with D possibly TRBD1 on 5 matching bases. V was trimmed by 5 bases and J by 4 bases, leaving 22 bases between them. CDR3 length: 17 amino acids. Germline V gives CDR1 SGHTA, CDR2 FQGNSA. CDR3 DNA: TGTGCCAGCAGCAAAAGGTCCAGGGTTGTTACCCCAGATACGCAGTATTTT. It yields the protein CASSKRSRVVTPDTQYF.

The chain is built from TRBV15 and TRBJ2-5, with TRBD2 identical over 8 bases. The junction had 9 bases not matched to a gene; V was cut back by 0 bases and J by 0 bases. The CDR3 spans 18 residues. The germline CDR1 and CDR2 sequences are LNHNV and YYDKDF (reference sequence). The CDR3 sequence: CATSRDLEASGYQETQYF. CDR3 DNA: TGTGCCACCAGCAGAGATCTTGAGGCTAGCGGGTACCAAGAGACCCAGTACTTC.

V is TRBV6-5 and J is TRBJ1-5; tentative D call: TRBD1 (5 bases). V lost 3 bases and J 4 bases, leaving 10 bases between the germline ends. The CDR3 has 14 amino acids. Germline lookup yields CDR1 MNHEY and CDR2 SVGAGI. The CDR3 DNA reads TGTGCCAGCAGTTATAGGGGCAAGAATCAGCCCCAGCATTTT. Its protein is CASSYRGKNQPQHF.

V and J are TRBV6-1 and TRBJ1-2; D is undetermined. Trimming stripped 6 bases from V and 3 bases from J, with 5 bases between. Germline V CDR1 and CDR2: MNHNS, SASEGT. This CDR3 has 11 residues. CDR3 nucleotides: TGTGCCAGCAGCCTAGACTATGGCTACACCTTC. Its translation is CASSLDYGYTF.

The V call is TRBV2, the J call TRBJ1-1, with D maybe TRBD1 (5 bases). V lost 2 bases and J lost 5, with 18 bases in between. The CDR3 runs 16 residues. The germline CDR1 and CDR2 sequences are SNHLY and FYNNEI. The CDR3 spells CASSERDSWPRTEAFF. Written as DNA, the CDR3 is TGTGCCAGCAGTGAAAGAGACAGTTGGCCTCGGACTGAAGCTTTCTTT.

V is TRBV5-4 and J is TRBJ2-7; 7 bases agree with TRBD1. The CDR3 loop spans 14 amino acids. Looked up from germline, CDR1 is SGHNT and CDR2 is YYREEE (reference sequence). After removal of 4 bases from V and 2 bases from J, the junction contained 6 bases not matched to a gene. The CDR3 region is CASSPGQEAYEQYF. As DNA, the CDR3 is TGTGCCAGCAGCCCCGGACAGGAGGCCTACGAGCAGTACTTC.

Here the CDR3 DNA reads TGTGCCAGCAGGGGGTGGGGGGTAGAGACCCAGTACTTC. Translation: CASRGWGVETQYF. V and J are TRBV6-5 and TRBJ2-5; a weak D match, TRBD2 (6 bases). Germline-derived CDR1 and CDR2 are MNHEY and SVGAGI. Trimming took 6 bases from V and 4 from J, leaving 12 bases between them. This CDR3 has 13 amino acids.

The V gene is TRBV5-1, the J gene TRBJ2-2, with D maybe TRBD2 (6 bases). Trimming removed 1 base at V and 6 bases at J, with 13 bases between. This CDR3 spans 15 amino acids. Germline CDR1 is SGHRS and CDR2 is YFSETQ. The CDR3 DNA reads TGCGCCAGCAGCTTGCGGGAGTGGATCGCCGGGGAGCTGTTTTTT. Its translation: CASSLREWIAGELFF.

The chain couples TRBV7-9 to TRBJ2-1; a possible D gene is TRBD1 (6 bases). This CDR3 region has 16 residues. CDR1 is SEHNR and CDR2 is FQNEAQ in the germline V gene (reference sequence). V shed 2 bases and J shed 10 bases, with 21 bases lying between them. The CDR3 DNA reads TGTGCCAGCAGCTTACCGGGGACACAGCCTGACCACGAGCAGTTCTTC. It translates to CASSLPGTQPDHEQFF.

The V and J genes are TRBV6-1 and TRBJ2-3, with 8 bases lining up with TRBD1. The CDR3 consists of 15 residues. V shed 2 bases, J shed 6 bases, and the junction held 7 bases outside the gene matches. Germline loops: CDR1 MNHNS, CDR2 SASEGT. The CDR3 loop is CASSEWAGGGDTQYF. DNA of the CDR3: TGTGCCAGCAGTGAATGGGCAGGGGGCGGGGATACGCAGTATTTT.